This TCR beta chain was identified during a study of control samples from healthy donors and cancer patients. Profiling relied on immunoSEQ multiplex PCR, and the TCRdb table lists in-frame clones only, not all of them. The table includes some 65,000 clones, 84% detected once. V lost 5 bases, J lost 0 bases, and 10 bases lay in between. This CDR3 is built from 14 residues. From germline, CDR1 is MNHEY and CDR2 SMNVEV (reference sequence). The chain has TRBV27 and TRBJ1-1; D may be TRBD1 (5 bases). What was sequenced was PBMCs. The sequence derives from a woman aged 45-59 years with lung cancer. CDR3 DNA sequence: TGTGCCAGCAGTCTGGGGGGGTTGAACACTGAAGCTTTCTTT. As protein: CASSLGGLNTEAFF.